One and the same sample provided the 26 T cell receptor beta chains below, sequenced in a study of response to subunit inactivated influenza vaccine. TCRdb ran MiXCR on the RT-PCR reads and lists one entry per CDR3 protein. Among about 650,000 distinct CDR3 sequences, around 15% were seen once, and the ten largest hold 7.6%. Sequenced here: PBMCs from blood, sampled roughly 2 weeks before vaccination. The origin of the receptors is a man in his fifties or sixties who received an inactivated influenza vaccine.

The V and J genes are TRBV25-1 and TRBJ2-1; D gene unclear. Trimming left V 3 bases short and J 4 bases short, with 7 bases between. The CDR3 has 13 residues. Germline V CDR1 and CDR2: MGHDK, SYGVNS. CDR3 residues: CASSEKPYNEQFF. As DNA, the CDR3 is TGTGCCAGCAGTGAGAAACCATACAATGAGCAGTTCTTC.

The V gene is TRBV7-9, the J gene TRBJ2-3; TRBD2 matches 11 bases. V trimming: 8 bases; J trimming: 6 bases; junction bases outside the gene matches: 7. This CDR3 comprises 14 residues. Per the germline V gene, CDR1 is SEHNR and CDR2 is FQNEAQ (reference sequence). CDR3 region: CASGISGGADTQYF. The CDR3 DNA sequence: TGTGCCAGCGGTATTAGCGGGGGGGCTGATACGCAGTATTTT.

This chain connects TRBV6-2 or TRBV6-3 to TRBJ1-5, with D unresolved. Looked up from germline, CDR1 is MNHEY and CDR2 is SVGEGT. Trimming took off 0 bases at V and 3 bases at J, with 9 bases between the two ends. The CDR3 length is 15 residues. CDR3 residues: CASSYSRILNQPQHF. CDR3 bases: TGTGCCAGCAGTTACTCTCGGATACTCAATCAGCCCCAGCATTTT.

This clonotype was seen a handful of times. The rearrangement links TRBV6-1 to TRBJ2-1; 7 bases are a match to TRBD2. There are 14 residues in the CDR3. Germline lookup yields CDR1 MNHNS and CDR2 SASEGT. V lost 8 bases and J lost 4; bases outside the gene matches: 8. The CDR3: CASSMPSGYNEQFF. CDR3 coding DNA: TGTGCCAGCTCAATGCCTAGCGGTTACAATGAGCAGTTCTTC.

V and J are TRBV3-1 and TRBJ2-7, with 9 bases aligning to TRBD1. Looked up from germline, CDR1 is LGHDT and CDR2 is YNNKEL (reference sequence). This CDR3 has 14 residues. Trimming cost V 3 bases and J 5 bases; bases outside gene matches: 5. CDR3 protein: CASSHRDRVDEQYF. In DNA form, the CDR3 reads TGTGCCAGCAGCCATAGGGACAGGGTCGACGAGCAGTACTTC.

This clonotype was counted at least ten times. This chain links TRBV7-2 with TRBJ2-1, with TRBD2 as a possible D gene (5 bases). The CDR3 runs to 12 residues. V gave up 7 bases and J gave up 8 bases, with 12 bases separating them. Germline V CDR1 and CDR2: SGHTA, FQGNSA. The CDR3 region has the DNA TGTGCCAGCACCGTCGAAGCGGATGAGCAGTTCTTC. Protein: CASTVEADEQFF.

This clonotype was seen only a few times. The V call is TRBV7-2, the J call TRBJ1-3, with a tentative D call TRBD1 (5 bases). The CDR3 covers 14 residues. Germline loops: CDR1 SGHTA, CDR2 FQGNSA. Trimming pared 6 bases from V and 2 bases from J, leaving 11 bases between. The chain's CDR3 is CASRSGSPGNTIYF. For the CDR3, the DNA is TGTGCCAGCAGGTCAGGGAGTCCTGGAAACACCATATATTTT.

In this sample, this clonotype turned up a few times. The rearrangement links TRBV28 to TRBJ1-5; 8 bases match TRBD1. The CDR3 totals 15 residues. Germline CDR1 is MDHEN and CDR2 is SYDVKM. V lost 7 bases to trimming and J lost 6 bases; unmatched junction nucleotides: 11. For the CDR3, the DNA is TGTGCCAGCACCCCACGAGGACAGGGTTTTCAGCCCCAGCATTTT. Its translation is CASTPRGQGFQPQHF.

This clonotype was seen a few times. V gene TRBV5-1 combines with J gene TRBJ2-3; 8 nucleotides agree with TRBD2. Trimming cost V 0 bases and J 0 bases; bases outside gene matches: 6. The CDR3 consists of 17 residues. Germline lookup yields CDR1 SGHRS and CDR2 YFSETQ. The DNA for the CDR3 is TGCGCCAGCAGCTTGGCGCTAGCGGGCACTAGCACAGATACGCAGTATTTT. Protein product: CASSLALAGTSTDTQYF.

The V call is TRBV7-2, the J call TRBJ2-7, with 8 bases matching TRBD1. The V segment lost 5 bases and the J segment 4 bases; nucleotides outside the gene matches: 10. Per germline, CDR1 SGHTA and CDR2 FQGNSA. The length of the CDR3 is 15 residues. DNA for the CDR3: TGTGCCAGCAGCGGGCGCGGACAGGGACTGTACGAGCAGTACTTC. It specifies CASSGRGQGLYEQYF.

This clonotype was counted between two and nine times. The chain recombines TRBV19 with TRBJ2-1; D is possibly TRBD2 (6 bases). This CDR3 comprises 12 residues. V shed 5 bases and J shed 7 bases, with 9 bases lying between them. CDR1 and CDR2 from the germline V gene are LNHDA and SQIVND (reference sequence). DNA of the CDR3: TGTGCCAGTAGTGCCAGCGGGAATGAGCAGTTCTTC. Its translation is CASSASGNEQFF. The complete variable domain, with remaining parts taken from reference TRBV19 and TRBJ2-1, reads DGGITQSPKYLFRKEGQNVTLSCEQNLNHDAMYWYRQDPGQGLRLIYYSQIVNDFQKGDIAEGYSVSREKKESFPLTVTSAQKNPTAFYLCASSASGNEQFFGPGTRLTVL.

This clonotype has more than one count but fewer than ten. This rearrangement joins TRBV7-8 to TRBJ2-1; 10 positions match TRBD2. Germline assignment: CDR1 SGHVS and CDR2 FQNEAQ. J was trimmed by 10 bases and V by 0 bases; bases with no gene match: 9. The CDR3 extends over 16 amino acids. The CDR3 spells CASSLAPSGSRGEQFF. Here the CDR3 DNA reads TGTGCCAGCAGCTTAGCGCCTAGCGGGAGTCGTGGGGAGCAGTTCTTC.

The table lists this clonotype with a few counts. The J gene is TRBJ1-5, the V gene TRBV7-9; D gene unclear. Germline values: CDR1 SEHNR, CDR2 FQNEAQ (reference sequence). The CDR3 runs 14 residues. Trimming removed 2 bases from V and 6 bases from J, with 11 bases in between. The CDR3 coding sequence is TGTGCCAGCAGCTTACCAGGCCTTTCTCAGCCCCAGCATTTT. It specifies CASSLPGLSQPQHF. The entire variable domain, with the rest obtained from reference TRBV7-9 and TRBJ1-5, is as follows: DTGVSQNPRHKITKRGQNVTFRCDPISEHNRLYWYRQTLGQGPEFLTYFQNEAQLEKSRLLSDRFSAERPKGSFSTLEIQRTEQGDSAMYLCASSLPGLSQPQHFGDGTRLSIL.

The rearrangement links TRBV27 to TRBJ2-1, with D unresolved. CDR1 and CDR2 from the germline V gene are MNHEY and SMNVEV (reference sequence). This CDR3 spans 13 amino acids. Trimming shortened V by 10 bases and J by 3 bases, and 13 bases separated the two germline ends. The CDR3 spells CAIGNRDYNEQFF. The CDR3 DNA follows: TGTGCCATTGGGAACAGAGACTACAATGAGCAGTTCTTC.

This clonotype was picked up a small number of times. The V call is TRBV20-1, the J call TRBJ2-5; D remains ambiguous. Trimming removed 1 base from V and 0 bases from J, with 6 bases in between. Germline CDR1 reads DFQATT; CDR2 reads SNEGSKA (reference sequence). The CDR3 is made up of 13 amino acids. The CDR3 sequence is CSARARHQETQYF. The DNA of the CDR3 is TGCAGTGCTAGAGCGCGGCACCAAGAGACCCAGTACTTC.

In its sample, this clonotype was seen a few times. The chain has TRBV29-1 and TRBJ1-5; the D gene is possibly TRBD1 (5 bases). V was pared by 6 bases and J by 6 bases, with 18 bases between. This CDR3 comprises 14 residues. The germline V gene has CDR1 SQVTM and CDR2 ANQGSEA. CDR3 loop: CSVTLGGAGQPQHF. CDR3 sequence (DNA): TGCAGCGTAACGTTGGGGGGAGCAGGTCAGCCCCAGCATTTT.

CDR3 in amino acids: CASSEVEGGFSGYTF. The CDR3 DNA is TGTGCCAGCAGTGAAGTCGAAGGGGGCTTCTCTGGCTACACCTTC. V gene TRBV2 combines with J gene TRBJ1-2, with TRBD1 matching 7 bases. The CDR3 runs 15 residues. Trimming removed 1 base from V and 7 bases from J; junction bases left unmatched: 9. CDR1 is SNHLY and CDR2 is FYNNEI in the germline V gene.

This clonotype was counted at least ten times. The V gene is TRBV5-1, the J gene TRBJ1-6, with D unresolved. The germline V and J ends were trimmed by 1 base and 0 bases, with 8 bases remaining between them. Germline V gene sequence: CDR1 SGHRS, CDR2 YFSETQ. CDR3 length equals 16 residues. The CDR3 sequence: CASSLKLSSYNSPLHF. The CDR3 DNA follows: TGCGCCAGCAGCTTGAAGCTGAGCTCCTATAATTCACCCCTCCACTTT.

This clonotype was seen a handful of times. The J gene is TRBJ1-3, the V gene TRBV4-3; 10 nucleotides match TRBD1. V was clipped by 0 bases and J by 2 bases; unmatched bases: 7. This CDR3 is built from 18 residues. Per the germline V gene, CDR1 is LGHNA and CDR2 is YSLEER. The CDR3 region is CASSQDFSGTGAGNTIYF. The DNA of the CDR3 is TGCGCCAGCAGCCAAGATTTCTCCGGGACAGGGGCTGGAAACACCATATATTTT.

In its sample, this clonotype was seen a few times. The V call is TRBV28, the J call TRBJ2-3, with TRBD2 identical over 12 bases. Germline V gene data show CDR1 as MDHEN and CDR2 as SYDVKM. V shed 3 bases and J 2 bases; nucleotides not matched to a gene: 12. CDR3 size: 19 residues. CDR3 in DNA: TGTGCCAGCAGTTTCTCCTTCATCGGACTAGCGGGACTCACAGATACGCAGTATTTT. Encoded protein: CASSFSFIGLAGLTDTQYF.

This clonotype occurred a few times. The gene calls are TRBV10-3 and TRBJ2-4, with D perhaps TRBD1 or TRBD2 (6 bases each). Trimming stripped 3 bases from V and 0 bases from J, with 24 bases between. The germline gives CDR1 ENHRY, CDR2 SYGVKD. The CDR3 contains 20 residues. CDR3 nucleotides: TGTGCCATCAGTGAACTGGGGGGCGCCCCAATGAATCCAGCCAAAAACATTCAGTACTTC. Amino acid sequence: CAISELGGAPMNPAKNIQYF.

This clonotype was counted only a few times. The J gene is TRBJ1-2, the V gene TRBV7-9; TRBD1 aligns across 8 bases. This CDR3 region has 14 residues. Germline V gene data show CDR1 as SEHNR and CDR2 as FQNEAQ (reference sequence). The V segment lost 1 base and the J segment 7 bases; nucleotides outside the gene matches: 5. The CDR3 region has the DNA TGTGCCAGCAGCTTAGTTCGGACAGGGTCTGGCTACACCTTC. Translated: CASSLVRTGSGYTF. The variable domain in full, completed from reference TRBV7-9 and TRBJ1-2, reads DTGVSQNPRHKITKRGQNVTFRCDPISEHNRLYWYRQTLGQGPEFLTYFQNEAQLEKSRLLSDRFSAERPKGSFSTLEIQRTEQGDSAMYLCASSLVRTGSGYTFGSGTRLTVV.

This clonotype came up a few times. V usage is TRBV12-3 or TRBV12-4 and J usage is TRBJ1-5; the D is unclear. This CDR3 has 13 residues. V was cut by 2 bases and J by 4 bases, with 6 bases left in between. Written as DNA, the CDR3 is TGTGCCAGCAGTTTATTGAGAAATCAGCCCCAGCATTTT. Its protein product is CASSLLRNQPQHF.

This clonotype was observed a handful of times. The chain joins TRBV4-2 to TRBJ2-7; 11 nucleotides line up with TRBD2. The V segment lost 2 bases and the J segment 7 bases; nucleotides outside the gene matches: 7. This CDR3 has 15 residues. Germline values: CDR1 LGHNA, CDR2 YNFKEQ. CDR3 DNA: TGTGCCAGCAGCCAAATTAGCGGGAGGGCGCGTGAGCAGTACTTC. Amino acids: CASSQISGRAREQYF.

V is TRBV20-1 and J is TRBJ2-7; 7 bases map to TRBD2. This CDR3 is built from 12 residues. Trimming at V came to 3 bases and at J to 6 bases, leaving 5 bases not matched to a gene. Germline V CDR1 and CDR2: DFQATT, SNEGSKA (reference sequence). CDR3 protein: CSASGGSPEQYF. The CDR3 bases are TGCAGTGCTAGTGGCGGGAGCCCCGAGCAGTACTTC.

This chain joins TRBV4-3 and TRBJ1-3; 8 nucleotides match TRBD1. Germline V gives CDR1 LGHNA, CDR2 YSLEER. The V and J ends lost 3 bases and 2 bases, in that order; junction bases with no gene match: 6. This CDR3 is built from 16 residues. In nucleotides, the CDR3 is TGCGCCAGCAGCCAGGAGGACAGGGAGGCTGGAAACACCATATATTTT. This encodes CASSQEDREAGNTIYF.